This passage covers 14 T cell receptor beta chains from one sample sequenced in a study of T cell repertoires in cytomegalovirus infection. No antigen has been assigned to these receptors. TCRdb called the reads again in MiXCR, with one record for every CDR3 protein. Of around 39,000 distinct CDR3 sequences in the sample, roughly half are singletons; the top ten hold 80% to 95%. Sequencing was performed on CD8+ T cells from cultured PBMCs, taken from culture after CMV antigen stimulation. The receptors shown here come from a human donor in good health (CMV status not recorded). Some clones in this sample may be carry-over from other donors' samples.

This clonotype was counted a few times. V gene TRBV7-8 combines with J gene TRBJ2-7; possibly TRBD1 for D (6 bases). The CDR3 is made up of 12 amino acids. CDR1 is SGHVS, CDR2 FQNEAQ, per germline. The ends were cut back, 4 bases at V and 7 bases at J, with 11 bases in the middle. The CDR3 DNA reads TGTGCCAGCAGCTCCACAGGGTGGGAGCAGTACTTC. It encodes CASSSTGWEQYF.

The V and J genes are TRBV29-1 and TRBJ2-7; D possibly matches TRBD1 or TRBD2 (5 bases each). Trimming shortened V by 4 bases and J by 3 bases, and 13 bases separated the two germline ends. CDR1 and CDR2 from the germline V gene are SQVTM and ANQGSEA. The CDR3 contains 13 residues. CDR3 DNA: TGCAGCGTTGTGGTTTATGGGGGCTACGAGCAGTACTTC. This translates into CSVVVYGGYEQYF.

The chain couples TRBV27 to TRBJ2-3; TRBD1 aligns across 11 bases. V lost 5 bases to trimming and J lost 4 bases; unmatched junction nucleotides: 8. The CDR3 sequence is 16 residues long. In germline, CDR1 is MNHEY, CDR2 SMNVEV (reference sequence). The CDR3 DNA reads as TGTGCCAGCAGTCCCTCGGGGGGACAGGGGGCAGATACGCAGTATTTT. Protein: CASSPSGGQGADTQYF.

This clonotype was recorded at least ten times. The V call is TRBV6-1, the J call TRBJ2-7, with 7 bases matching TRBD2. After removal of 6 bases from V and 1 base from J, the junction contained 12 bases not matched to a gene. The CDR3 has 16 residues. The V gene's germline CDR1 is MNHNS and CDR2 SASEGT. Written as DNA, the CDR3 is TGTGCCAGCAGATCAGCGTCGGGAGCGGGGTCCTACGAGCAGTACTTC. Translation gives CASRSASGAGSYEQYF.

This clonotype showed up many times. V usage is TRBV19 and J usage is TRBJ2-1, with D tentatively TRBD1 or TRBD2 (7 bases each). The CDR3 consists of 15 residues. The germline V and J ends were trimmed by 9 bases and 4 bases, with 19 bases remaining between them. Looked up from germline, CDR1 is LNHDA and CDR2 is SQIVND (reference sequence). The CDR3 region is CASDPGGTAYNEQFF. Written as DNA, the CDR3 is TGTGCCAGCGACCCCGGGGGGACAGCGTACAATGAGCAGTTCTTC.

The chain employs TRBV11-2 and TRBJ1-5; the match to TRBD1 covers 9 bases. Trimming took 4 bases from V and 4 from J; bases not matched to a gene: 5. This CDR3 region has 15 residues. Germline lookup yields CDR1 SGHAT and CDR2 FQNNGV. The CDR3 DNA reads TGTGCCAGCAGCTCACAGGGGGCGCCTAATCAGCCCCAGCATTTT. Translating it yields CASSSQGAPNQPQHF.

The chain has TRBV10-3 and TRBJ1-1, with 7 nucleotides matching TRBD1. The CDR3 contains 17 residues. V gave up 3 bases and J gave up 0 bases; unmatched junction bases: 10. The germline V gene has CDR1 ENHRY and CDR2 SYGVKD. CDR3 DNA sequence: TGTGCCATCAGTGATCCCTTCCGGACAGGCTTGAACACTGAAGCTTTCTTT. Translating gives CAISDPFRTGLNTEAFF.

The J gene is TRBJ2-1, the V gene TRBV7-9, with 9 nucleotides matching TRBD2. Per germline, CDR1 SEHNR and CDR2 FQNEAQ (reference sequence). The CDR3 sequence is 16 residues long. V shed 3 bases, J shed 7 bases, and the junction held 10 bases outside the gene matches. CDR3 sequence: CASSLVGGRELNEQFF. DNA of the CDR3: TGTGCCAGCAGCTTGGTGGGCGGGAGGGAGTTAAATGAGCAGTTCTTC.

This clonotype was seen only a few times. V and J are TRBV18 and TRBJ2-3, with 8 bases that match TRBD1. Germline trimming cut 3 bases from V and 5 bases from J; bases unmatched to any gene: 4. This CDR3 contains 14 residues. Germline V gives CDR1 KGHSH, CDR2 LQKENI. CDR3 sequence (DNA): TGTGCCAGCTCACCCGAGACAGGGGAAGATACGCAGTATTTT. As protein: CASSPETGEDTQYF.

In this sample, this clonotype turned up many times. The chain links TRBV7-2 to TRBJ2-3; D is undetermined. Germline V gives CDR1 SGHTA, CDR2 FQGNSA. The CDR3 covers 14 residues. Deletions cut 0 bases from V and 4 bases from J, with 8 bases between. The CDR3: CASSLAPAPDTQYF. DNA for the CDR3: TGTGCCAGCAGCTTAGCGCCGGCCCCAGATACGCAGTATTTT. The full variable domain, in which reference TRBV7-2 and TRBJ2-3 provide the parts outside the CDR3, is GAGVSQSPSNKVTEKGKDVELRCDPISGHTALYWYRQSLGQGLEFLIYFQGNSAPDKSGLPSDRFSAERTGGSVSTLTIQRTQQEDSAVYLCASSLAPAPDTQYFGPGTRLTVL.

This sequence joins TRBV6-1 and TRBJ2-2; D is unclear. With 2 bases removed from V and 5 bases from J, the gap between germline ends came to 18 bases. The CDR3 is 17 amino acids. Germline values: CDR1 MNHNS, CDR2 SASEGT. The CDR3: CASSESFQMGGTGELFF. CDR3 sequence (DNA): TGTGCCAGCAGTGAATCTTTCCAGATGGGTGGGACCGGGGAGCTGTTTTTT.

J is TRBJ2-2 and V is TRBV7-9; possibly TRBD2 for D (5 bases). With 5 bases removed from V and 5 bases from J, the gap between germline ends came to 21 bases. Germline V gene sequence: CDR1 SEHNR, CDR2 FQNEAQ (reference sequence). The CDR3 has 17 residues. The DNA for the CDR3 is TGTGCCAGCAGCCCTCCCTTATACGGGATCGGAACCGGGGAGCTGTTTTTT. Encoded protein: CASSPPLYGIGTGELFF. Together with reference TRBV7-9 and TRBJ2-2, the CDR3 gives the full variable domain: DTGVSQNPRHKITKRGQNVTFRCDPISEHNRLYWYRQTLGQGPEFLTYFQNEAQLEKSRLLSDRFSAERPKGSFSTLEIQRTEQGDSAMYLCASSPPLYGIGTGELFFGEGSRLTVL.

The CDR3 loop reads CASTPGALRQETQYF. The DNA of the CDR3 is TGTGCCAGCACCCCTGGGGCCCTCCGGCAAGAGACCCAGTACTTC. The rearrangement uses TRBV7-8 and TRBJ2-5; D might be TRBD1 (5 bases). CDR1 is SGHVS, CDR2 FQNEAQ, per germline. Trimming stripped 7 bases from V and 2 bases from J, with 17 bases between. The CDR3 runs to 15 residues.

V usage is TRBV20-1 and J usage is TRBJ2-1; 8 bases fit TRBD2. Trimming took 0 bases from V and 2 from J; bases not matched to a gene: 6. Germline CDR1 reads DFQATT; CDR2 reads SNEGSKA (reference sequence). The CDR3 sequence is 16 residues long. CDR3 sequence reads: CSARDLAGGTYNEQFF. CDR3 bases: TGCAGTGCTAGAGATCTCGCGGGAGGCACCTACAATGAGCAGTTCTTC.